Each of the 20 T cell receptor beta chains below was sequenced from the same sample in a study of cytomegalovirus exposure and HLA in healthy donors. Vbeta (60) and Jbeta (13) primers were used in the PCR. TCRdb keeps only in-frame clones here, not all; method: immunoSEQ multiplex PCR. The top ten clones hold 11% of a sample with about 130,000 clones, approximately 85% of them seen once. The material sequenced was PBMCs. These receptors were collected from a male donor in good health and CMV-seropositive.

CDR3 loop: CASSLEGRGIYGYTF. The CDR3, as DNA: TGTGCCAGCAGCTTGGAGGGTAGGGGAATCTATGGCTACACCTTC. The gene calls are TRBV5-4 and TRBJ1-2; possibly TRBD1 for D (5 bases). V dropped 0 bases and J dropped 4 bases, with 13 bases sitting between them. The CDR3 extends over 15 amino acids. The germline V gene has CDR1 SGHNT and CDR2 YYREEE (reference sequence).

J is TRBJ1-1 and V is TRBV19; D gene ambiguous. Germline CDR1 LNHDA, CDR2 SQIVND (reference sequence). V dropped 3 bases and J dropped 6 bases, with 5 bases sitting between them. The CDR3 sequence is 11 residues long. Here the CDR3 DNA reads TGTGCCAGTAGTATCCTCGCTGAAGCTTTCTTT. This gives the protein CASSILAEAFF.

On this clone: The sample carries other DNA sequences with the same CDR3. V and J are TRBV18 and TRBJ2-7; no clear D. V was pared by 0 bases and J by 3 bases, with 6 bases between. Germline CDR1 is KGHSH and CDR2 is LQKENI. CDR3 size: 13 residues. The CDR3 is CASSPPGGYEQYF. DNA of the CDR3: TGTGCCAGCTCACCACCCGGTGGCTACGAGCAGTACTTC.

The rearrangement uses TRBV12-5 and TRBJ1-5; tentatively, D is TRBD1 (6 bases). Germline CDR1 and CDR2: LGHNT and FRNRAP. The CDR3 covers 16 residues. V shed 6 bases and J shed 3 bases, with 18 bases lying between them. The CDR3 is CASGRGQKPANQPQHF. CDR3 nucleotide sequence: TGTGCTAGTGGCCGAGGACAGAAACCTGCCAATCAGCCCCAGCATTTT.

This clone came up a few times. The chain employs TRBV4-1 and TRBJ2-7, with 8 bases that match TRBD1. The CDR3 loop spans 17 amino acids. The germline gives CDR1 MGHRA, CDR2 YSYEKL. The V segment lost 0 bases and the J segment 4 bases; nucleotides outside the gene matches: 11. The CDR3 protein is CASSQDLAGGLHYEQYF. The DNA of the CDR3 is TGCGCCAGCAGCCAAGATTTGGCAGGGGGCCTCCATTACGAGCAGTACTTC.

This sequence joins TRBV27 and TRBJ2-5, with TRBD1 identical over 7 bases. The J call may be wrong; the DNA end is better matched by TRBJ2-7. CDR3 length: 14 amino acids. Looked up from germline, CDR1 is MNHEY and CDR2 is SMNVEV (reference sequence). The CDR3: CASSFGDSNYEQYF. CDR3 coding DNA: TGTGCCAGCAGTTTTGGGGACAGCAACTACGAGCAGTACTTC.

CDR3 region: CASTQGLYNEQFF. The CDR3 DNA is TGTGCCAGCACCCAGGGACTTTACAATGAGCAGTTCTTC. V gene TRBV2 combines with J gene TRBJ2-1, with D possibly being TRBD2 (6 bases). CDR1 is SNHLY and CDR2 is FYNNEI in the germline V gene. The CDR3 has 13 amino acids. Trimming removed 7 bases at V and 4 bases at J, with 11 bases between.

V gene TRBV28 combines with J gene TRBJ1-1; 12 bases match TRBD1. The CDR3 is 19 amino acids. J gave up 0 bases and V 3 bases, and 11 bases lay outside the gene matches. Germline lookup yields CDR1 MDHEN and CDR2 SYDVKM. The DNA for the CDR3 is TGTGCCAGCAGTTTTATAGGGGGACAGGGGGCCCCCATGAACACTGAAGCTTTCTTT. Translation: CASSFIGGQGAPMNTEAFF.

This clone was seen once. This CDR3 is also generated by other DNA sequences in the sample. V and J are TRBV19 and TRBJ2-5; 7 bases map to TRBD1. The CDR3 extends over 18 amino acids. Germline loops: CDR1 LNHDA, CDR2 SQIVND (reference sequence). V was pared by 1 base and J by 2 bases, with 13 bases of the junction left unmatched. CDR3 loop: CASSIGTGRWVRQETQYF. CDR3 bases: TGTGCCAGTAGTATAGGGACAGGCCGTTGGGTTCGACAAGAGACCCAGTACTTC.

This chain uses TRBV2 with TRBJ2-1; perhaps TRBD2 as D (6 bases). The CDR3 is made up of 15 amino acids. The V gene lost 10 bases and the J gene lost 0 bases, with 16 bases spanning the gap. CDR1 is SNHLY, CDR2 FYNNEI, per germline. The CDR3 bases are TGTGCCACCCACCAGCGGGCCGCCTCCTACAATGAGCAGTTCTTC. Residues: CATHQRAASYNEQFF.

J is TRBJ2-1 and V is TRBV9, with D unclear. V lost 0 bases and J 5 bases, leaving 12 bases between the germline ends. The germline CDR1 and CDR2 sequences are SGDLS and YYNGEE. The CDR3 length is 15 residues. The CDR3 DNA follows: TGTGCCAGCAGCGTAGGCCTGGAGTTGAACAATGAGCAGTTCTTC. Amino acids: CASSVGLELNNEQFF.

The chain couples TRBV29-1 to TRBJ1-6, with TRBD1 matching over 8 bases. There are 14 residues in the CDR3. CDR1 and CDR2 from the germline V gene are SQVTM and ANQGSEA. The V segment lost 5 bases and the J segment 7 bases; nucleotides outside the gene matches: 7. CDR3 in DNA: TGCAGCGTTCGCGGACAGGGTCAGAATTCACCCCTCCACTTT. This gives the protein CSVRGQGQNSPLHF.

This clone was counted between two and nine times. The chain is built from TRBV4-3 and TRBJ2-7, with D possibly being TRBD2 (6 bases). Trimming cost V 1 base and J 3 bases, with 16 bases left between them. Germline CDR1 LGHNA, CDR2 YSLEER. The CDR3 is 16 amino acids. The CDR3 region has the DNA TGCGCCAGCAGCCAAGGCCGGGGGTCGGATTTCTACGAGCAGTACTTC. Translating it yields CASSQGRGSDFYEQYF.

This chain joins TRBV11-2 and TRBJ1-1; unclear D gene. The germline gives CDR1 SGHAT, CDR2 FQNNGV. The CDR3 runs to 15 residues. V dropped 5 bases and J dropped 4 bases, with 17 bases sitting between them. The CDR3 region is CASSPIAGVGTEAFF. The CDR3 coding sequence is TGTGCCAGCAGCCCGATCGCGGGCGTAGGCACTGAAGCTTTCTTT.

This chain links TRBV28 with TRBJ1-4; 9 bases fit TRBD1. From germline, CDR1 is MDHEN and CDR2 SYDVKM. V gave up 1 base and J gave up 3 bases; unmatched junction bases: 9. The CDR3 sequence is 18 residues long. The CDR3 is CASSLYQGQGLANEKLFF. The CDR3 nucleotides are TGTGCCAGCAGTTTATATCAAGGACAGGGGTTGGCTAATGAAAAACTGTTTTTT.

V is TRBV18 and J is TRBJ2-4, with TRBD1 matching over 7 bases. Germline CDR1 and CDR2: KGHSH and LQKENI. J gave up 6 bases and V 2 bases, and 4 bases lay outside the gene matches. The CDR3 is 14 amino acids. The CDR3 sequence: CASSPKGALNIQYF. The CDR3 bases are TGTGCCAGCTCACCAAAGGGGGCCTTAAACATTCAGTACTTC. Full variable domain (rest looked up from reference TRBV18 and TRBJ2-4): NAGVMQNPRHLVRRRGQEARLRCSPMKGHSHVYWYRQLPEEGLKFMVYLQKENIIDESGMPKERFSAEFPKEGPSILRIQQVVRGDSAAYFCASSPKGALNIQYFGAGTRLSVL.

The rearrangement links TRBV7-2 to TRBJ1-1; the match to TRBD1 covers 10 bases. V shed 5 bases, J shed 5 bases, and the junction held 5 bases outside the gene matches. The CDR3 consists of 14 residues. CDR1 and CDR2 (germline): SGHTA, FQGNSA. CDR3 in amino acids: CASSMTGGRTEAFF. The CDR3 coding sequence is TGTGCCAGCAGCATGACAGGGGGCAGAACTGAAGCTTTCTTT.

This clone turned up a few times. CDR3 bases: TGTGCCGGTTCTCGGGGGAGCTGGCCTTCTGGAAACACCATATATTTT. Translating gives CAGSRGSWPSGNTIYF. The chain employs TRBV30 and TRBJ1-3; TRBD1 is a possible D gene (5 bases). The CDR3 runs 16 residues. CDR1 and CDR2 (germline): GTSNPN, SVGIG (reference sequence). V was clipped by 8 bases and J by 1 base, with 21 bases between them.

CDR3 region: CASSSGRRTGELFF. For the CDR3, the DNA is TGTGCCAGCAGTAGCGGGAGACGCACCGGGGAGCTGTTTTTT. The chain couples TRBV27 to TRBJ2-2, with 8 bases identical to TRBD2. The germline V gene encodes CDR1 MNHEY and CDR2 SMNVEV (reference sequence). V shed 5 bases and J 4 bases; nucleotides not matched to a gene: 3. This CDR3 is built from 14 residues.

V is TRBV7-2 and J is TRBJ2-1; tentative D call: TRBD1 (5 bases). The CDR3 loop spans 15 amino acids. V shed 5 bases and J shed 5 bases, with 16 bases lying between them. Germline V gene sequence: CDR1 SGHTA, CDR2 FQGNSA. CDR3 loop: CASSPWGSSDNEQFF. In nucleotides, the CDR3 is TGTGCCAGCAGCCCATGGGGCTCTTCGGACAATGAGCAGTTCTTC.